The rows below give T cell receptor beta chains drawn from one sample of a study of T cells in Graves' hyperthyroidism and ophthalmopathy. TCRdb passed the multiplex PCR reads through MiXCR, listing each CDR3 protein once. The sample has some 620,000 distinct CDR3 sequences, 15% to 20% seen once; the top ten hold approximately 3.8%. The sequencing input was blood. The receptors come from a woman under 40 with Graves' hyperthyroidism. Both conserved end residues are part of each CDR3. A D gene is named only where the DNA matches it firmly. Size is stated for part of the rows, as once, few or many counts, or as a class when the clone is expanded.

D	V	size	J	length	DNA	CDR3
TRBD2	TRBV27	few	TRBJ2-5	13	TGTGCCAGCAGGGCCGGGGGGGGGGTGACCCAGTACTTC	CASRAGGGVTQYF
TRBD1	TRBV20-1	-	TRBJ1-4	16	TGCAGTGCTAGAGTTCCCGGGACAGGGGATAATGAAAAACTGTTTTTT	CSARVPGTGDNEKLFF
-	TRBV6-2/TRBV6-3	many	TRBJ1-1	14	TGTGCCAGCAGTCCACGGTGGGGGAACACTGAAGCTTTCTTT	CASSPRWGNTEAFF
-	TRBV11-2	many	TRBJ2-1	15	TGTGCCAGCAGCTTAGATATCGGAAGGGGTCATGAGCAGTTCTTC	CASSLDIGRGHEQFF
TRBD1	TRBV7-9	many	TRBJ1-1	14	TGTGCCAGCAGCCGCGGACAGGGTGAAACTGAAGCTTTCTTT	CASSRGQGETEAFF
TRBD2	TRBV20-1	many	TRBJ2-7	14	TGCAGTGCTAGAGAGGCGGGAGCAGGGTACGAGCAGTACTTC	CSAREAGAGYEQYF
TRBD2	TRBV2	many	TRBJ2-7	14	TGTGCCAGCAAACCGGGACTAGCTCAGGACGAGCAGTACTTC	CASKPGLAQDEQYF
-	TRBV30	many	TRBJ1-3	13	TGTGCCTGGAACGCCCCCCGGGGAAACACCATATATTTT	CAWNAPRGNTIYF
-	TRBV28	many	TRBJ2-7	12	TGTGCCAGCAGTCCGGGGCCGGGGGAGCAGTACTTC	CASSPGPGEQYF
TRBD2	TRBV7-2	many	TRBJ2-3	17	TGTGCCAGCAGCTCTTTAGCGGGAGGGCCCCTCGTGAATACGCAGTATTTT	CASSSLAGGPLVNTQYF
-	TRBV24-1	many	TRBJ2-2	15	TGTGCCACCAGTGATTTGGGCAGGGGCACCGGGGAGCTGTTTTTT	CATSDLGRGTGELFF
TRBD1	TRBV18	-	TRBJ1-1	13	TGTGCCAGCTCGCAACAGGGGAACACTGAAGCTCTCTTT	CASSQQGNTEALF
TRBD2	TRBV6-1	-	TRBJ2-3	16	TGTGCCAGCAGCCCCCTAGCGGGTGCTAGCACAGGTACGCAGTATTTT	CASSPLAGASTGTQYF
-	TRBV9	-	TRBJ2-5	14	TGTGCCAGCAGCGTAAACCCCATGGCCGAGACCCAGTACTTC	CASSVNPMAETQYF
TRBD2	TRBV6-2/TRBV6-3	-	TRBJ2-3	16	TGTGCCAGCAGACGACGACTAGCGGGAGGTGTGGATACGCAGTATTTT	CASRRRLAGGVDTQYF
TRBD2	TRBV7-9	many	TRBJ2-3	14	TGTGCCAGCAGTTATAGCGGGAGCACAGATACGCAGTATTTT	CASSYSGSTDTQYF
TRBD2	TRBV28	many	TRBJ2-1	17	TGTGCCAGCAGTTTAAGTTTAGCGGGAGGGCCGGGAAATGAGCAGTTCTTC	CASSLSLAGGPGNEQFF
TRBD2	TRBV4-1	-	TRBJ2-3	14	TGCGCCAGCAGCCGTCGGACTAGCGGTGATACGCAGTATTTT	CASSRRTSGDTQYF
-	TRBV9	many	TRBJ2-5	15	TGTGCCAGCAGCGTAGACGAGACAGGGAGGGAGACCCAGTACTTC	CASSVDETGRETQYF
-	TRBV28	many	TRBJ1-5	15	TGTGCCAGCAGTTTATACGGACAGTCCAATCAGCCCCAGCATTTT	CASSLYGQSNQPQHF
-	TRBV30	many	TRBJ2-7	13	TGTGCCTGGAGATATCTAGGCCCCTACGAGCAGTACTTC	CAWRYLGPYEQYF
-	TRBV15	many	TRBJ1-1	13	TGTGCCACCAGCAGAGATATGGGTCAGACGGCTTTCTTT	CATSRDMGQTAFF
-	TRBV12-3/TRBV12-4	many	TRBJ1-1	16	TGTGCCAGCAGAGAACCAGGGATCGGGCGGGACACTGAAGCTTTCTTT	CASREPGIGRDTEAFF
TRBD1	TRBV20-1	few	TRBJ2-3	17	TGCAGTGCTAGACTTGTAAACCCAGGGGGCGGCGCAGATACGCAGTATTTT	CSARLVNPGGGADTQYF
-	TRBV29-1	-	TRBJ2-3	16	TGCAGCGTTGAAGATATCCCGGGATCTAGCACAGATACGCAGTATTTT	CSVEDIPGSSTDTQYF
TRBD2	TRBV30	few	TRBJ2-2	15	TGTGCCTGGAGGAGCCGCCGGGAGGACACCGGGGAGCTGTTTTTT	CAWRSRREDTGELFF
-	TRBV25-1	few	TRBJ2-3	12	TGTGCCAGCAGTCCGACCAATATACAGCAGTATTTT	CASSPTNIQQYF
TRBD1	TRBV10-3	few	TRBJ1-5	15	TGTGCCATCAGTGAGGGAACAGGGGGGAATCAGCCCCAGCATTTT	CAISEGTGGNQPQHF
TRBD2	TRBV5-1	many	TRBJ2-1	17	TGCGCCAGCAGCTTCACGGCTAGCGGGATTCGGGCGAATGAGCAGTTCTTC	CASSFTASGIRANEQFF
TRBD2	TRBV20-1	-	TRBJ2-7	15	TGCAGTGCTCCGTGGGGGGGCGGGAGGGCCTACGAGCAGTACTTC	CSAPWGGGRAYEQYF
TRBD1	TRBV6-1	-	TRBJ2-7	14	TGTGCCAGCGACCGACAGGGCGCCTTCCACGAGCAGTACTTC	CASDRQGAFHEQYF
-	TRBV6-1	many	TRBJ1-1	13	TGTGCCACCCTCGGGGGTTTCGGAACTGAAGCTTTCTTT	CATLGGFGTEAFF
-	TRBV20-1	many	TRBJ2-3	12	TGCAGTGCTGGAGCAGCTACAGATACGCAGTATTTT	CSAGAATDTQYF
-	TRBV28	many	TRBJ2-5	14	TGTGCCAGCAGTTTTAGGGGGACCCTGGAGACCCAGTACTTC	CASSFRGTLETQYF
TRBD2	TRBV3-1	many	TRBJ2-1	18	TGTGCCAGCAGCCAAGTCTACCGGACTAGCGAGGGGGGCAATGAGCAGTTCTTC	CASSQVYRTSEGGNEQFF
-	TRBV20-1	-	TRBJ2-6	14	TGCAGTGCCCCCCCGACCTCTGGGGCCAACGTCCTGACTTTC	CSAPPTSGANVLTF
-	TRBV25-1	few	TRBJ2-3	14	TGTGCCAGCAGTGAGGGAGGACATACAGATACGCAGTATTTT	CASSEGGHTDTQYF
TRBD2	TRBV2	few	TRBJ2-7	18	TGTGCCAGCAGTGAATTTACTAGCGGGAGGGCCATCCTCTACGAGCAGTACTTC	CASSEFTSGRAILYEQYF
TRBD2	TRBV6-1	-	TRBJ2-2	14	TGTGCCAGCACTACCCTCGCGGGAGCCGGGGAGCTGTTTTTT	CASTTLAGAGELFF
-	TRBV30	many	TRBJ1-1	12	TGTGCCTGGAGTGCCTACAGGGCTGAAGCTTTCTTT	CAWSAYRAEAFF
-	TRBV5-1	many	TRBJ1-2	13	TGCGCCAGTAGCTTGTGGGGGGCGGAGGGCTACACCTTC	CASSLWGAEGYTF
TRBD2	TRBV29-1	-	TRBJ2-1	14	TGCAGCGTTTACCGGACTAGCGCATACAATGAGCAGTTCTTC	CSVYRTSAYNEQFF
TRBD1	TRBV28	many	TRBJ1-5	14	TGTGCCAGCAGTGGGGACAGGGGACATCAGCCCCAGCATTTT	CASSGDRGHQPQHF
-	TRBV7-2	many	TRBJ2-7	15	TGTGCCAGCAGCTTGGATAGTCCCGCCTACTACGAGCAGTACTTC	CASSLDSPAYYEQYF
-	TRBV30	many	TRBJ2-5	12	TGTGCCTGGAATGAGGGATTGGAGACCCAGTACTTC	CAWNEGLETQYF
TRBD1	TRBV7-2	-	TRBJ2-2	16	TGTGCCAGCAGACATGTGGGACAGGGGGGGACCGGGGAGCTGTTTTTT	CASRHVGQGGTGELFF
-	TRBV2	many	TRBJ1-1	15	TGTGCCAGCAGTGGTCGCCCCGCTATGAACACTGAAGCTTTCTTT	CASSGRPAMNTEAFF
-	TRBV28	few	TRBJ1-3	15	TGTGCCAGCAGTTTTCCAGTCCGCTCTGGAAACACCATATATTTT	CASSFPVRSGNTIYF
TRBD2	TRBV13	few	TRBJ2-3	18	TGTGCCAGCAGCTTGGGCCGGGGACTACTAACTCTCGGAGATACGCAGTATTTT	CASSLGRGLLTLGDTQYF
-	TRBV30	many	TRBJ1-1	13	TGTGCCTGGGGCTTTACAGGGAACACTGAAGCTTTCTTT	CAWGFTGNTEAFF
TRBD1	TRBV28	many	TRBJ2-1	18	TGTGCCAGCAGTTTCTGGGGGGCCGAGGACAGGGTCTACAATGAGCAGTTCTTC	CASSFWGAEDRVYNEQFF